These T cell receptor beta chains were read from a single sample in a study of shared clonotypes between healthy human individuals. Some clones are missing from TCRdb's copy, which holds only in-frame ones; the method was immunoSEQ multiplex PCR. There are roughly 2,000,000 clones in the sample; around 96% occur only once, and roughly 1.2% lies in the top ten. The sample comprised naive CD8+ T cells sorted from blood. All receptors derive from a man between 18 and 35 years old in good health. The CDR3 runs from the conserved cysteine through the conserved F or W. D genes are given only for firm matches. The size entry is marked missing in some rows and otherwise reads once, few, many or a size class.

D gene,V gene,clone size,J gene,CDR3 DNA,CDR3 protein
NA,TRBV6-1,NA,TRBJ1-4,TGTGCCAGCAGTGAAGTAGAGGCGGCCGGGGTCGGTGAAAAACTGTTTTTT,CASSEVEAAGVGEKLFF
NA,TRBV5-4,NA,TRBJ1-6,TGTGCCAGCAGCACGACAGGCCCCGGATATAATTCACCCCTCCACTTT,CASSTTGPGYNSPLHF
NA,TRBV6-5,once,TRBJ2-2,TGTGCCAGCAGTTACTCCCCTAGCTACACCGGGGAGCTGTTTTTT,CASSYSPSYTGELFF
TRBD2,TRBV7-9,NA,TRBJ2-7,TGTGCCAGCAGCTGGGGACTAGCGGACTACGAGCAGTACTTC,CASSWGLADYEQYF
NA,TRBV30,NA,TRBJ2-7,TGTGCCTGGAGGCTATCGCCATGGGGCTACGAGCAGTACTTC,CAWRLSPWGYEQYF
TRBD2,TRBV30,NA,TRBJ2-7,TGTGCCTGGAGAGGCCGGGAGGGCTACGAGCAGTACTTC,CAWRGREGYEQYF
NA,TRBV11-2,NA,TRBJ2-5,TGTGCCAGCAGCTTATCGACGGGAGAGACCCAGTACTTC,CASSLSTGETQYF
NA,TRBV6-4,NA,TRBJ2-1,TGTGCCAGCAGTTACTTCCAGGGTTATGAGCAGTTCTTC,CASSYFQGYEQFF
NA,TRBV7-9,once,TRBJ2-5,TGTGCCAGCAGCTTGGACACCTTAGTTCAAGAGACCCAGTACTTC,CASSLDTLVQETQYF
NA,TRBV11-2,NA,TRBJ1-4,TGTGCCAGCAGCTCCGGCCTGCAAGTTCCGGATGAAAAACTGTTTTTT,CASSSGLQVPDEKLFF
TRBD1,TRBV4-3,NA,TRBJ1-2,TGCGCCAGCAGCCAAGATCAGGGGACAGGGAAGAACTATGGCTACACCTTC,CASSQDQGTGKNYGYTF
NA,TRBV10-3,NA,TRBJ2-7,TGTGCCATCAGTGAGCCCTTTTCTTTAGTTTACGAGCAGTACTTC,CAISEPFSLVYEQYF
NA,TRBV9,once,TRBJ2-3,TGTGCCAGCAGCCCCCGAACTGGACGGTTGGGAAGCGCAGATACGCAGTATTTT,CASSPRTGRLGSADTQYF
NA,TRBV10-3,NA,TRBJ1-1,TGTGCCATCTTGGGACACCAGGGAGACACTGAAGCTTTCTTT,CAILGHQGDTEAFF
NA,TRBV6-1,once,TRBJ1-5,TGTGCCAGCAGTCCTGGCACGTATAGCAATCAGCCCCAGCATTTT,CASSPGTYSNQPQHF
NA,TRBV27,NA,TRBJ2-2,TGTGCCACCTCGTCGGGGGCGGGGACCGGGGAGCTGTTTTTT,CATSSGAGTGELFF
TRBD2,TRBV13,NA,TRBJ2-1,TGTGCCAGCAGCCCCAGCGGGAGTTCCTACAATGAGCAGTTCTTC,CASSPSGSSYNEQFF
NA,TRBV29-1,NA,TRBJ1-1,TGCAGCGGGGGCCCAGGGACCAACACTGAAGCTTTCTTT,CSGGPGTNTEAFF
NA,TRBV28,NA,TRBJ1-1,TGTGCCAGCAGTTTAAGGCTCGCTGAAGCTTTCTTT,CASSLRLAEAFF
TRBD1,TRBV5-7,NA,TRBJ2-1,TGTGCCAGCAGCTACCCGGGACAGGGGGCAGGGGATGAGCAGTTCTTC,CASSYPGQGAGDEQFF
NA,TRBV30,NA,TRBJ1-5,TGTGCCTGGACCCTCGCGGGGGGGAACGAGCCCCAGCATTTT,CAWTLAGGNEPQHF
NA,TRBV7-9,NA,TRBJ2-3,TGTGCCAGTGAAGTATTAGCGGACACAGATACGCAGTATTTT,CASEVLADTDTQYF
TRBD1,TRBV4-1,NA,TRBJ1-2,TGCGCCAGCAGCCAAGAAGCCGGGACAGGGTACTATGGCTACACCTTC,CASSQEAGTGYYGYTF
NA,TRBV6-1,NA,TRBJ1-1,TGTGCCAGCAGTGATCCCCGGCTGGGGGCCGGGCCTGAAGCTTTCTTT,CASSDPRLGAGPEAFF
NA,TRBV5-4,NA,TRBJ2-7,TGTGCCAGCAGCGGCGGGTGGGGGGCGGACGAGCAGTACTTC,CASSGGWGADEQYF
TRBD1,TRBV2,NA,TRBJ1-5,TGTGCCAGCACAGGGGGGTTCCTTAATCAGCCCCAGCATTTT,CASTGGFLNQPQHF
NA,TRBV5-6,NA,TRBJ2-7,TGTGCCAGCAGCTTGGAGGCGGTGGTTTACGAGCAGTACTTC,CASSLEAVVYEQYF
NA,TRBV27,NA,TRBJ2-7,TGTGCCAGCAGCCTAACAGCTTCCTACGAGCAGTACTTC,CASSLTASYEQYF
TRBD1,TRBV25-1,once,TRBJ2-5,TGTGCCAGCAGTGAGGACAGGGGATTCCAAGAGACCCAGTACTTC,CASSEDRGFQETQYF
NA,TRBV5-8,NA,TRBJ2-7,TGTGCCAGCAGCCTACCCGGGGACGAGCAGTACTTC,CASSLPGDEQYF
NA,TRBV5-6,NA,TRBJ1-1,TGTGCCAGCAGCCTGGGAGACACTGAAGCTTTCTTT,CASSLGDTEAFF
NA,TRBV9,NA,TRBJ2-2,TGTGCCAGCAGCGTAGGAAAAAACACCGGGGAGCTGTTTTTT,CASSVGKNTGELFF
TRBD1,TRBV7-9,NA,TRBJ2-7,TGTGCCAGCAGCTTCGAGGACAGGAATAAGCAGTACTTC,CASSFEDRNKQYF
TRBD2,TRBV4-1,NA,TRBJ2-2,TGCGCCAGCAGCCAAGATGCGTCGGGACTAGCGTTCACCGGGGAGCTGTTTTTT,CASSQDASGLAFTGELFF
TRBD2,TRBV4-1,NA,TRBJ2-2,TGCGCCAGCAGCCAAGGCGGTCTAGCGGAGACGAACACCGGGGAGCTGTTTTTT,CASSQGGLAETNTGELFF
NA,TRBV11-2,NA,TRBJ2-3,TGTGCCAGCAGCTTAGGTGTTGGGGGGAGCACAGATACGCAGTATTTT,CASSLGVGGSTDTQYF
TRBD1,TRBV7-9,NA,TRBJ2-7,TGTGCCAGCAGCCCGAGTAGTCGGACAGGGGGCTCCTACGAGCAGTACTTC,CASSPSSRTGGSYEQYF
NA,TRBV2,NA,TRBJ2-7,TGTGCCAGCAGGGACTATTCCTACGAGCAGTACTTC,CASRDYSYEQYF
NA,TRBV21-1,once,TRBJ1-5,TGTGCCAGCAGCAAAGCGCTGAGCTGGGTACCAAGATATAGCAATCAGCCCCAGCATTTT,CASSKALSWVPRYSNQPQHF